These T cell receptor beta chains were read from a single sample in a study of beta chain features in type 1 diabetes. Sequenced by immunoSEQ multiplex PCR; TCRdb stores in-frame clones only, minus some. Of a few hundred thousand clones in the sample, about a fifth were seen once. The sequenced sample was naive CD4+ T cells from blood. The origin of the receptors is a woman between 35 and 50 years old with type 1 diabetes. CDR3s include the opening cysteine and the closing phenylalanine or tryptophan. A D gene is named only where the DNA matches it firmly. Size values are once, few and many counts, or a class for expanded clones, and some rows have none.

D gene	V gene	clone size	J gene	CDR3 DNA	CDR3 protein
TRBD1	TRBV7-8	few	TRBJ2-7	TGTGCCAGCAGCTTAGAGGGCTGGGACAGCTCCTACGAGCAGTACTTC	CASSLEGWDSSYEQYF
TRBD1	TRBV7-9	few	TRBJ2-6	TGTGCCAGCAGCAGACAGGGCCCCCTCTCTGGGGCCAACGTCCTGACTTTC	CASSRQGPLSGANVLTF
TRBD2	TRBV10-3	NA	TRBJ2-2	TGTGCCACGAGCGGGGGAGCCGGGGAGCTGTTTTTT	CATSGGAGELFF
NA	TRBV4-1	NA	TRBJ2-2	TGCGCCAGCAGCCAAGATGGACTCGGGGGGCTCCGACCCTCTTTT	CASSQDGLGGLRPSF
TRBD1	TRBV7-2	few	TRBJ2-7	TGTGCCAGCAGCCGCCACGGACAGGGGGGGAAGTACGAGCAGTACTTC	CASSRHGQGGKYEQYF
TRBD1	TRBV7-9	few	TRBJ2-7	TGTGCCAGCAGCCCCCGACAGGGGTCCTACGAGCAGTACTTC	CASSPRQGSYEQYF
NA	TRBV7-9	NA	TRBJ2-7	TGTGCCAGCAGCTCTGCCTACGAGCAGTACTTC	CASSSAYEQYF
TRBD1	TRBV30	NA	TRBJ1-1	TGTGCCTGGACCCCGGGACAGGGTTTAACTGAAGCTTTCTTT	CAWTPGQGLTEAFF
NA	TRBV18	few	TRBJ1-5	TGTGCCAGCTCACCCACAGGGAATCAGCCCCAGCATTTT	CASSPTGNQPQHF
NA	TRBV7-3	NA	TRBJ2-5	TGTGCCAGCAGCTTCACCAGGGGCGAGACCCAGTACTTC	CASSFTRGETQYF
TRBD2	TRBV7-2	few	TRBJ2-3	TGTGCCAGCAGCCGAGGACTAGCGGGAGGTGCAGATACGCAGTATTTT	CASSRGLAGGADTQYF
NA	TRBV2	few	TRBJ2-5	TGTGCCACCGACAGGAGAGGCCAAGAGACCCAGTACTTC	CATDRRGQETQYF
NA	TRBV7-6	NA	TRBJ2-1	TGTGCCAGCAGCTTAGCGTTGGAGGACAATGAGCAGTTCTTC	CASSLALEDNEQFF
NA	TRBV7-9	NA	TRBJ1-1	TGTGCCAGCAGTAGCGTCTGGGGTGAAGCTTTCTTT	CASSSVWGEAFF
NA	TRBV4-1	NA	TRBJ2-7	TGCGCCAGCAGCCAAGTGGAACTATGGAGCTCCTACGAGCAGTACTTC	CASSQVELWSSYEQYF
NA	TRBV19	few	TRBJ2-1	TGTGCCAGTAGTATCGGCCGACTACTGTTCTTC	CASSIGRLLFF
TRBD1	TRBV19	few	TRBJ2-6	TGTGCCAGTAGACTTTTGACAGGGCGGAATCGCTCTGGGGCCAACGTCCTGACTTTC	CASRLLTGRNRSGANVLTF
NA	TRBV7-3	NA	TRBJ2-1	TGTGCCAGCAGCTTGCGGGGGCGGGATGAGCAGTTCTTC	CASSLRGRDEQFF
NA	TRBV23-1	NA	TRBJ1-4	TGCGCCAGCAGTCAATCGGGGACGGGACTGGGCAATGAAAAACTGTTTTTT	CASSQSGTGLGNEKLFF
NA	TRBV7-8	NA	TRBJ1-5	TGTGCCAGCAGCTTAGCGCGGGGCCCCATGGGTAGCAATCAGCCCCAGCATTTT	CASSLARGPMGSNQPQHF
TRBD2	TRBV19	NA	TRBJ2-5	TGTGCCAGTAGTATGGGGCTAGCGGGAGGAGAGACCCAGTACTTC	CASSMGLAGGETQYF
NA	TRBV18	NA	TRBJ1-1	TGTGCCAGCTCACCCAGGGAGGGCACTGAAGCTTTCTTT	CASSPREGTEAFF
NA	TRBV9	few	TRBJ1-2	TGTGCCAGCAGCCCCGAAACAGGGAACTATGGCTACACCTTC	CASSPETGNYGYTF
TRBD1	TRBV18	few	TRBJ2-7	TGTGCCAGCTCACCGTTATTAGGGACAGGGCTCCACGAGCAGTACTTC	CASSPLLGTGLHEQYF
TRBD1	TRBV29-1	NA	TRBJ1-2	TGCAGCGGGGGGACAGGGTCGAATGGCTACACCTTC	CSGGTGSNGYTF
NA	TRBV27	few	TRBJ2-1	TGTGCCAGCAGTCCAACAGGGTCTTCATACAATGAGCAGTTCTTC	CASSPTGSSYNEQFF
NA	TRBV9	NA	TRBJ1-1	TGTGCCAGCAGCGTAGACGGGTCCACTGAAGCTTTCTTT	CASSVDGSTEAFF
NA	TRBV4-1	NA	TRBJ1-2	TGCGCCAGCAGCCAAGACGCGTATGGCTACACCTTC	CASSQDAYGYTF